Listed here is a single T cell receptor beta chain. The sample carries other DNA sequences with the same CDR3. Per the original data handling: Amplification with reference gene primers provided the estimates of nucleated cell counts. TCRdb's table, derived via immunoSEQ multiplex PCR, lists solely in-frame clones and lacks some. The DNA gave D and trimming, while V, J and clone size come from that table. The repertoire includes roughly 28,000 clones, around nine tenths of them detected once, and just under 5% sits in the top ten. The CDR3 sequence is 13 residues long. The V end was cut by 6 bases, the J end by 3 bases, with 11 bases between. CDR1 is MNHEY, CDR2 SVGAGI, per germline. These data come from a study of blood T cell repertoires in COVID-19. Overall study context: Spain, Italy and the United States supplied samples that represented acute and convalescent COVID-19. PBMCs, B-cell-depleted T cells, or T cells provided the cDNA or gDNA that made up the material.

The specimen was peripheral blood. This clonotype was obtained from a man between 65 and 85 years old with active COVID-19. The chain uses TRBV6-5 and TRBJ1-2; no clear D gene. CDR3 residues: CASSGGTDYGYTF. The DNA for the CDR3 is TGTGCCAGCAGCGGCGGCACGGACTATGGCTACACCTTC.